This is a list of T cell receptor beta chains from one sample in a study of T cell clusters in autoimmune cytopenias. TCRdb re-called the multiplex PCR reads; every CDR3 protein appears as one record, without DNA. This sample's table has nearly 9,000 distinct CDR3 sequences. What was sequenced was peripheral blood. These receptors were obtained from a human donor with an autoimmune cytopenia or autoimmune hepatitis (not recorded which). The CDR3 runs from the conserved cysteine through the conserved F or W. Rows may omit the clone size; those that give it use once, few, many or a size class.

J gene | V gene | CDR3 length | clone size | CDR3 protein
TRBJ2-7 | TRBV6-1 | 15 | medium-sized | CASSEQNLMGYEQYF
TRBJ2-1 | TRBV6-4 | 16 | medium-sized | CASSYSGTRSYNEQFF
TRBJ1-2 | TRBV19 | 12 | medium-sized | CASSGGDYGYTF
TRBJ1-5 | TRBV30 | 14 | medium-sized | CAWSVRGGGQPQHF
TRBJ1-3 | TRBV29-1 | 17 | medium-sized | CSVEDQQGGGTGNTIYF
TRBJ2-5 | TRBV19 | 12 | medium-sized | CASSIGEETQYF
TRBJ1-2 | TRBV12-3/TRBV12-4 | 14 | NA | CASSLGEFPYGYTF
TRBJ2-3 | TRBV12-3/TRBV12-4 | 13 | medium-sized | CASSAYGEDTQYF
TRBJ2-7 | TRBV27 | 17 | medium-sized | CASSSLQLAGVVGEQYF
TRBJ1-2 | TRBV6-5 | 15 | medium-sized | CASSYDSLSFYGYTF
TRBJ2-1 | TRBV19 | 15 | NA | CASDVGTSGHYEQFF
TRBJ2-1 | TRBV5-6 | 15 | medium-sized | CASSWTSGSMYEQFF
TRBJ1-2 | TRBV27 | 14 | medium-sized | CASRVQGQGYGYTF
TRBJ1-5 | TRBV19 | 13 | medium-sized | CASSIDFQQPQHF
TRBJ2-7 | TRBV6-5 | 15 | medium-sized | CASSYSSGRGYEQYF
TRBJ2-5 | TRBV27 | 13 | NA | CASSLYGSGIQYF
TRBJ2-1 | TRBV30 | 15 | medium-sized | CAWRPVTSGSFEQFF
TRBJ2-6 | TRBV7-9 | 16 | NA | CASSLGPSSGANVLTF
TRBJ1-1 | TRBV6-1 | 14 | NA | CASSDRLVNTEAFF
TRBJ1-2 | TRBV7-9 | 14 | NA | CASSLMSLNYGYTF
TRBJ1-1 | TRBV10-3 | 14 | NA | CAISELSFGTEAFF
TRBJ2-1 | TRBV27 | 13 | NA | CASTAPGPVEQFF
TRBJ2-1 | TRBV7-2 | 15 | NA | CASSLPGTPYNEQFF
TRBJ2-7 | TRBV19 | 15 | NA | CASSMGTSGFAEQYF
TRBJ1-2 | TRBV20-1 | 11 | medium-sized | CSASVGPGYTF
TRBJ1-6 | TRBV20-1 | 15 | NA | CSARGQGANNSPLHF
TRBJ1-2 | TRBV6-5 | 14 | medium-sized | CASSYSRQGEGYTF
TRBJ2-1 | TRBV29-1 | 13 | medium-sized | CSARTSGRGEQFF
TRBJ2-5 | TRBV29-1 | 12 | medium-sized | CSVIWYQETQYF
TRBJ2-5 | TRBV19 | 15 | NA | CASSPGGTYQETQYF
TRBJ2-1 | TRBV18 | 13 | medium-sized | CASSPPADNEQFF
TRBJ1-3 | TRBV19 | 15 | NA | CATPRRTGVRNTIYF
TRBJ2-1 | TRBV27 | 16 | medium-sized | CASSLSTQLFSNEQFF
TRBJ2-1 | TRBV19 | 14 | medium-sized | CASSIGGRAGEQFF
TRBJ2-2 | TRBV19 | 15 | NA | CASKGDPGGTGELFF
TRBJ2-7 | TRBV6-5 | 15 | medium-sized | CASSEAWGRPYEQYF
TRBJ2-1 | TRBV5-5 | 15 | medium-sized | CASSLPGTSGNEQFF
TRBJ2-3 | TRBV7-2 | 15 | NA | CASSNSGPSTDTQYF
TRBJ2-1 | TRBV24-1 | 14 | NA | CATSDFRGQHEQFF
TRBJ2-5 | TRBV7-6 | 13 | medium-sized | CASSLEWLETQYF
TRBJ2-3 | TRBV30 | 14 | medium-sized | CAWSRGGLTDTQYF
TRBJ2-3 | TRBV10-3 | 15 | NA | CAISAVAGGTDTQYF
TRBJ2-3 | TRBV20-1 | 13 | NA | CSARVTAGDTQYF
TRBJ2-3 | TRBV29-1 | 13 | medium-sized | CSTSPGVGDTQYF
TRBJ2-7 | TRBV19 | 13 | medium-sized | CASRGTGGYEQYF
TRBJ2-2 | TRBV30 | 18 | medium-sized | CAWRNRGNKLLNTGELFF